Listed here are 4 T cell receptor beta chains from one sample, sequenced in a study of T-cell reconstitution after alpha-beta-depleted transplantation in children. Library preparation (for TCRbeta) was performed with unique molecular identifiers. TCRdb reanalysed the PCR reads using MiXCR and keeps one entry per CDR3 protein. This sample has approximately 640,000 distinct CDR3 sequences, with roughly 15% found just once. The sequences come from PBMCs from the stem cell graft donor, collected from the stem cell graft. These TCRs come from a human donor who donated a stem cell graft to a child with acute myeloid leukemia.

This clonotype has ten or more counts. The genes are TRBV20-1 and TRBJ1-2; 8 positions match TRBD1. Germline trimming cut 3 bases from V and 3 bases from J; bases unmatched to any gene: 9. CDR1 is DFQATT, CDR2 SNEGSKA, per germline (reference sequence). This CDR3 has 15 residues. CDR3 DNA: TGCAGTGCTAGCCCAGGACAGGGTGCGGACTATGGCTACACCTTC. Translation: CSASPGQGADYGYTF.

This clonotype was recorded many times. The chain recombines TRBV10-3 with TRBJ1-2; 7 nucleotides match TRBD1. V shed 6 bases and J 2 bases; nucleotides not matched to a gene: 6. CDR1 is ENHRY and CDR2 is SYGVKD in the germline V gene. The CDR3 contains 14 residues. CDR3 bases: TGTGCCATCAGGGGGACAGAGCCCAACTATGGCTACACCTTC. It yields the protein CAIRGTEPNYGYTF.

This clonotype appeared a few times. Here the CDR3 reads CASSLGWQEKETQYF. In nucleotides, the CDR3 is TGTGCCAGCAGCTTAGGTTGGCAGGAGAAAGAGACCCAGTACTTC. V is TRBV5-6 and J is TRBJ2-5; D is unresolved. The CDR3 is made up of 15 amino acids. The V end was cut by 2 bases, the J end by 3 bases, with 14 bases between. Germline assignment: CDR1 SGHDT and CDR2 YYEEEE.

This clonotype was seen a handful of times. The V call is TRBV29-1, the J call TRBJ2-7; 7 nucleotides agree with TRBD1. Trimming cost V 6 bases and J 3 bases; bases outside gene matches: 5. Germline lookup yields CDR1 SQVTM and CDR2 ANQGSEA. The CDR3 is 12 amino acids. The CDR3 bases are TGCAGCGTGCGGACAGGAGACTACGAGCAGTACTTC. This translates into CSVRTGDYEQYF.